These 27 T cell receptor beta chains originate from one sample sequenced in a study of control samples from healthy donors and cancer patients (TCRdb year 2020). To prepare the library, the immunoSEQ multiplex PCR assay was applied. Entries here come from immuneACCESS through TCRdb and include only in-frame sequences with V and J called. Some clones fail to appear in such tables; in the studies checked, an unresolved V gene covers under half of the shortfall, and the cause of the remainder is unknown. In this sample the table shows roughly 200,000 clones, about 89% of which occur a single time. 1.8% of the sample comes from the top ten. Source material: blood. These receptors all stem from a man aged 30 to 45 in good health.

The chain recombines TRBV27 with TRBJ2-3; 9 nucleotides align to TRBD1. Germline V gives CDR1 MNHEY, CDR2 SMNVEV (reference sequence). Losses at the gene ends were 5 bases for V and 2 bases for J; bases not matched to a gene: 5. The CDR3 has 15 amino acids. The CDR3 DNA sequence: TGTGCCAGCAGTGACGACAGGGGGTTCACAGATACGCAGTATTTT. Protein sequence: CASSDDRGFTDTQYF.

This clone was seen only a few times. The DNA for the CDR3 is TGTGCCACCAGTGATGGGGGGGCGGCGAACACTGAAGCTTTCTTT. Translation: CATSDGGAANTEAFF. This sequence joins TRBV24-1 and TRBJ1-1, with D possibly being TRBD1 (6 bases). The V end lost 3 bases, the J end lost 1 base, and 11 bases lay between the germline ends. CDR1 is KGHDR and CDR2 is SFDVKD in the germline V gene. This CDR3 has 15 amino acids.

The V gene is TRBV4-1, the J gene TRBJ2-7; the D gene is possibly TRBD2 (5 bases). Trimming took 1 base from V and 6 from J, leaving 10 bases between them. The CDR3 contains 13 residues. Looked up from germline, CDR1 is MGHRA and CDR2 is YSYEKL. CDR3: CASSQGRLSEQYF. CDR3 DNA: TGCGCCAGCAGCCAAGGGAGGCTGAGCGAGCAGTACTTC.

CDR3 region: CASSVDGRLNTEAFF. CDR3 DNA: TGTGCCAGCAGCGTGGACGGGCGACTGAACACTGAAGCTTTCTTT. V usage is TRBV7-9 and J usage is TRBJ1-1; D remains unclear. There are 15 residues in the CDR3. V lost 5 bases to trimming and J lost 0 bases, with 13 bases between them. Looked up from germline, CDR1 is SEHNR and CDR2 is FQNEAQ (reference sequence).

This chain uses TRBV9 with TRBJ1-2, with D possibly TRBD1 on 6 matching bases. Germline loops: CDR1 SGDLS, CDR2 YYNGEE. The CDR3 has 12 amino acids. The germline V and J ends were trimmed by 6 bases and 8 bases, with 14 bases remaining between them. The CDR3 region is CASNNRVGGYTF. In DNA form, the CDR3 reads TGTGCCAGCAACAACAGGGTTGGAGGCTACACCTTC.

This chain uses TRBV6-1 with TRBJ2-7; maybe TRBD2 (6 bases). Germline CDR1 and CDR2: MNHNS and SASEGT. The CDR3 sequence is 15 residues long. V lost 3 bases and J 6 bases, leaving 18 bases between the germline ends. The CDR3 DNA follows: TGTGCCAGCAGTGATGGGGGGACTCCGCGGACCGAGCAGTACTTC. This codes for CASSDGGTPRTEQYF.

V and J are TRBV20-1 and TRBJ2-7; the D gene is possibly TRBD2 (5 bases). Trimming shortened V by 6 bases and J by 7 bases, and 22 bases separated the two germline ends. The CDR3 runs 14 residues. Germline V CDR1 and CDR2: DFQATT, SNEGSKA (reference sequence). The CDR3: CSASGSADPGEQYF. The CDR3 DNA is TGCAGTGCGAGTGGTTCGGCAGACCCGGGAGAGCAGTACTTC.

V gene TRBV3-1 (or the pseudogene TRBV3-2) combines with J gene TRBJ2-7, with TRBD2 matching 9 bases. V shed 4 bases, J shed 0 bases, and the junction held 13 bases outside the gene matches. The CDR3 is 18 amino acids. Germline assignment: CDR1 LGHDT and CDR2 YNNKEL (reference sequence). For the CDR3, the DNA is TGTGCCAGCAGCCCAGGGGTAGCGGGGGCCATAAGCTCCTACGAGCAGTACTTC. It translates to CASSPGVAGAISSYEQYF.

The chain combines TRBV2 with TRBJ2-2; D might be TRBD1 (6 bases). V was shortened by 11 bases and J by 7 bases, with 20 bases between the two germline ends. The CDR3 extends over 14 amino acids. Germline assignment: CDR1 SNHLY and CDR2 FYNNEI. CDR3 sequence (DNA): TGTGCCTCCTGGACTGGAAGGGGGAGCGGGGAGCTGTTTTTT. Protein sequence: CASWTGRGSGELFF.

V usage is TRBV4-1 and J usage is TRBJ2-7; either TRBD1 or TRBD2 may supply D (6 bases each). Per germline, CDR1 MGHRA and CDR2 YSYEKL. The CDR3 has 15 amino acids. Trimming stripped 0 bases from V and 4 bases from J, with 13 bases between. CDR3 in amino acids: CASSQDKGGRYEQYF. Here the CDR3 DNA reads TGCGCCAGCAGCCAAGATAAGGGGGGCAGGTACGAGCAGTACTTC.

The count of this clone is one. The rearrangement joins TRBV5-8 to TRBJ2-1, with 8 bases matching TRBD1. Trimming removed 2 bases from V and 6 bases from J; junction bases left unmatched: 1. Germline CDR1 and CDR2: SGHTS and YDEGEE. The CDR3 covers 13 residues. The CDR3 DNA sequence: TGTGCCAGCAGCTTTGACAGGGGCAATGAGCAGTTCTTC. Its translation is CASSFDRGNEQFF.

This CDR3 is CASSLRPANSGNTIYF. The CDR3 DNA reads TGCGCCAGCAGCTTGAGACCGGCGAACTCTGGAAACACCATATATTTT. The chain links TRBV5-1 to TRBJ1-3; D remains unclear. Trimming pared 1 base from V and 0 bases from J, leaving 11 bases between. CDR1 is SGHRS, CDR2 YFSETQ, per germline. There are 16 residues in the CDR3.

This chain uses TRBV6-5 with TRBJ1-3; D uncertain. CDR1 and CDR2 (germline): MNHEY, SVGAGI. V was clipped by 7 bases and J by 1 base, with 5 bases between them. This CDR3 contains 12 residues. CDR3 sequence: CASTMSGNTIYF. The CDR3 nucleotides are TGTGCCAGCACAATGTCTGGAAACACCATATATTTT.

The table lists this clone with a count of one. The identical CDR3 is also encoded by other nucleotide sequences in the sample. Here the CDR3 DNA reads TGTGCCTGGAGCGTCCTCAATTCACCCCTCCACTTT. This codes for CAWSVLNSPLHF. The chain uses TRBV30 and TRBJ1-6; no definite D call. This CDR3 comprises 12 residues. Deletions cut 3 bases from V and 7 bases from J, with 7 bases between. Per the germline V gene, CDR1 is GTSNPN and CDR2 is SVGIG (reference sequence).

The CDR3 protein is CASSYSGGTEAFF. The DNA of the CDR3 is TGCGCCAGCAGCTACTCGGGTGGCACTGAAGCTTTCTTT. This sequence joins TRBV5-1 and TRBJ1-1, with D unclear. The germline V gene encodes CDR1 SGHRS and CDR2 YFSETQ. The CDR3 totals 13 residues. Trimming took 3 bases from V and 4 from J, leaving 10 bases between them.

The rearrangement uses TRBV24-1 and TRBJ2-5; the match to TRBD2 covers 8 bases. V lost 4 bases to trimming and J lost 3 bases; unmatched junction nucleotides: 0. CDR1 is KGHDR and CDR2 is SFDVKD in the germline V gene. This CDR3 is 13 amino acids long. CDR3 nucleotide sequence: TGTGCCACCAGTGACGGGGGGGAAGAGACCCAGTACTTC. It specifies CATSDGGEETQYF.

The V gene is TRBV7-9, the J gene TRBJ2-3; the D call may be TRBD1 or TRBD2 (5 bases each). This CDR3 is 12 amino acids long. With 4 bases removed from V and 6 bases from J, the gap between germline ends came to 8 bases. Looked up from germline, CDR1 is SEHNR and CDR2 is FQNEAQ (reference sequence). CDR3 bases: TGTGCCAGCAGCTCGAGGGGTGATACGCAGTATTTT. Amino acids: CASSSRGDTQYF.

The rearrangement links TRBV6-5 to TRBJ2-1; D may be TRBD2 (5 bases). V was shortened by 2 bases and J by 7 bases, with 12 bases between the two germline ends. The CDR3 sequence is 14 residues long. Germline values: CDR1 MNHEY, CDR2 SVGAGI. This chain's CDR3 is CASSYASPENEQFF. The CDR3 coding sequence is TGTGCCAGCAGTTACGCTAGCCCGGAAAATGAGCAGTTCTTC.

The rearrangement uses TRBV7-3 and TRBJ1-1; 12 bases line up with TRBD1. The CDR3 consists of 17 residues. The germline CDR1 and CDR2 sequences are SGHTA and FQGTGA. Trimming took 2 bases from V and 1 from J; bases not matched to a gene: 5. The CDR3 coding sequence is TGTGCCAGCAGCTTAGGGACAGGGGGCAGGAGGAACACTGAAGCTTTCTTT. Its translation: CASSLGTGGRRNTEAFF.

This chain links TRBV11-2 with TRBJ1-1; D call uncertain. The CDR3 is 15 amino acids. Germline V gives CDR1 SGHAT, CDR2 FQNNGV. Trimming left V 5 bases short and J 4 bases short, with 17 bases between. As DNA, the CDR3 is TGTGCCAGCAGCCTGCTTACGGGCAGTCGCACTGAAGCTTTCTTT. Translating gives CASSLLTGSRTEAFF. Combining the CDR3 with reference TRBV11-2 and TRBJ1-1 gives the whole variable domain EAGVAQSPRYKIIEKRQSVAFWCNPISGHATLYWYQQILGQGPKLLIQFQNNGVVDDSQLPKDRFSAERLKGVDSTLKIQPAKLEDSAVYLCASSLLTGSRTEAFFGQGTRLTVV.

Regarding this clone: Different DNA sequences within this sample yield the same CDR3. CDR3 amino acids: CSVERAGGPGELFF. CDR3 coding DNA: TGCAGCGTTGAACGAGCGGGGGGTCCCGGGGAGCTGTTTTTT. The chain employs TRBV29-1 and TRBJ2-2, with TRBD2 matching 9 bases. After removal of 2 bases from V and 6 bases from J, the junction contained 4 bases not matched to a gene. The length of the CDR3 is 14 residues. The germline gives CDR1 SQVTM, CDR2 ANQGSEA.

This chain joins TRBV7-2 and TRBJ1-6; D gene unclear. The germline CDR1 and CDR2 sequences are SGHTA and FQGNSA. The CDR3 runs to 15 residues. V lost 2 bases and J 6 bases, leaving 11 bases between the germline ends. CDR3 coding DNA: TGTGCCAGCAGCTTAAATGCTCTGGGTAATTCACCCCTCCACTTT. Residues: CASSLNALGNSPLHF.

This clone was recorded once. This chain joins TRBV7-9 and TRBJ2-3; 7 nucleotides align to TRBD2. The CDR3 covers 15 residues. J was trimmed by 1 base and V by 2 bases; bases with no gene match: 3. Germline assignment: CDR1 SEHNR and CDR2 FQNEAQ (reference sequence). The CDR3 is CASSLSSGGTDTQYF. CDR3 coding DNA: TGTGCCAGCAGCTTATCCAGCGGGGGCACAGATACGCAGTATTTT.

The chain employs TRBV30 and TRBJ1-2; 7 bases are shared with TRBD1. Germline V gives CDR1 GTSNPN, CDR2 SVGIG (reference sequence). The CDR3 covers 15 residues. V gave up 3 bases and J gave up 9 bases; unmatched junction bases: 16. CDR3 amino acids: CAWSRQGGTTISYTF. In DNA form, the CDR3 reads TGTGCCTGGAGCCGTCAGGGGGGTACTACTATCAGCTACACCTTC.

This clone has a handful of counts. The V gene is TRBV27, the J gene TRBJ1-1; a possible D gene is TRBD1 (6 bases). Germline loops: CDR1 MNHEY, CDR2 SMNVEV (reference sequence). CDR3 length equals 16 residues. V dropped 1 base and J dropped 0 bases, with 12 bases sitting between them. The DNA for the CDR3 is TGTGCCAGCAGTTTATGGCAGGGGACCGTGAACACTGAAGCTTTCTTT. Protein sequence: CASSLWQGTVNTEAFF.

This clone appeared a single time. This chain uses TRBV2 with TRBJ2-5; D perhaps matches TRBD1 (7 bases). CDR1 is SNHLY, CDR2 FYNNEI, per germline. V was trimmed by 5 bases and J by 5 bases, leaving 18 bases between them. This CDR3 has 15 residues. The CDR3 protein is CASSIQQGGMETQYF. The CDR3 DNA sequence: TGTGCCAGCAGTATCCAGCAGGGGGGCATGGAGACCCAGTACTTC. Drawing the rest from reference TRBV2 and TRBJ2-5, the complete variable domain is EPEVTQTPSHQVTQMGQEVILRCVPISNHLYFYWYRQILGQKVEFLVSFYNNEISEKSEIFDDQFSVERPDGSNFTLKIRSTKLEDSAMYFCASSIQQGGMETQYFGPGTRLLVL.

V gene TRBV25-1 combines with J gene TRBJ1-2, with D unresolved. There are 13 residues in the CDR3. V was pared by 8 bases and J by 4 bases, with 14 bases between. The germline V gene has CDR1 MGHDK and CDR2 SYGVNS. This CDR3 reads CASQASGLYGYTF. The DNA of the CDR3 is TGTGCCAGCCAGGCTTCCGGGCTCTATGGCTACACCTTC.